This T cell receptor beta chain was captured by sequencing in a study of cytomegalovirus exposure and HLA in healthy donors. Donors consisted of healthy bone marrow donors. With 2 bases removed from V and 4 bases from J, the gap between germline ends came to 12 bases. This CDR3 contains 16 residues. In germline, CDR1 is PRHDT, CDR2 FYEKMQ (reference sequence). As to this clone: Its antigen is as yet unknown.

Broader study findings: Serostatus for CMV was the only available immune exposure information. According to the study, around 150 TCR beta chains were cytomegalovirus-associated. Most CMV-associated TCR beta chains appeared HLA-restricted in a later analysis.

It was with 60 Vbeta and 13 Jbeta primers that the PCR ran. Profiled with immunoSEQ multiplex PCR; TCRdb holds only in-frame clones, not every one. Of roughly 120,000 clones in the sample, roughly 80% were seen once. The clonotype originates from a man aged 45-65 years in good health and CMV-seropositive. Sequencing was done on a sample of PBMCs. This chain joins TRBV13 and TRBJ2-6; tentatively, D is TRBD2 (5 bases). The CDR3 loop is CASSLSTGSGANVLTF. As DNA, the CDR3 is TGTGCCAGCAGCTTATCGACGGGGTCCGGGGCCAACGTCCTGACTTTC.